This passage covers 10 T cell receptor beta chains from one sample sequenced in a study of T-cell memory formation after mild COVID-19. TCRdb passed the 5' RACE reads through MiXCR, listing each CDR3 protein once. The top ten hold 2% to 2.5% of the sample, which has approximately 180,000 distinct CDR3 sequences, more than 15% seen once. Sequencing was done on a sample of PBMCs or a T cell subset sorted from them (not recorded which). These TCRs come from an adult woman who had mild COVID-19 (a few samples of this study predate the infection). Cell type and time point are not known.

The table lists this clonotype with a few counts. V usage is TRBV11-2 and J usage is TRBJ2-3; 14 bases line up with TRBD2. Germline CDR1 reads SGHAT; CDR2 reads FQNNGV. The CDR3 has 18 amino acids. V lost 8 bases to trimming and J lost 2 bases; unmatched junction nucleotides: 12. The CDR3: CASAPGLAGVVITDTQYF. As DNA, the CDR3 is TGTGCCAGCGCCCCGGGACTAGCGGGAGTTGTCATCACAGATACGCAGTATTTT.

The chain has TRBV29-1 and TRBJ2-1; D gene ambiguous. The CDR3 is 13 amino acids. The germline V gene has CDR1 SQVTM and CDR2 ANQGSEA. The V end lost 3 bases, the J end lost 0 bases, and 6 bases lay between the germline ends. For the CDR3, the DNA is TGCAGCGTTGAGACGAGCTCCTACAATGAGCAGTTCTTC. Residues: CSVETSSYNEQFF.

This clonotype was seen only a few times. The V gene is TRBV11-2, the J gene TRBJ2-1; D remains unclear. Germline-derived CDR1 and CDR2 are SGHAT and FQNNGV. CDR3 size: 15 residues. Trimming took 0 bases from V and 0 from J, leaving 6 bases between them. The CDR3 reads CASSLDSSSYNEQFF. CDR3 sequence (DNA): TGTGCCAGCAGCTTAGACAGTAGCTCCTACAATGAGCAGTTCTTC.

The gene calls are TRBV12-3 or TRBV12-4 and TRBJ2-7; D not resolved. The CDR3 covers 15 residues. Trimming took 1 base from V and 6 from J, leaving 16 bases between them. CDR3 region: CASSLGVLRDIEQYF. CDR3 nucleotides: TGTGCCAGCAGTTTAGGGGTCCTAAGGGATATCGAGCAGTACTTC.

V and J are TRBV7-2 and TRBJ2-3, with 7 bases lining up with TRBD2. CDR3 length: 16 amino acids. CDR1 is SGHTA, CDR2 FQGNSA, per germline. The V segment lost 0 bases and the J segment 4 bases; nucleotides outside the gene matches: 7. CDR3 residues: CASSLAGAGVADTQYF. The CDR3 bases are TGTGCCAGCAGCTTAGCGGGTGCGGGAGTTGCAGATACGCAGTATTTT.

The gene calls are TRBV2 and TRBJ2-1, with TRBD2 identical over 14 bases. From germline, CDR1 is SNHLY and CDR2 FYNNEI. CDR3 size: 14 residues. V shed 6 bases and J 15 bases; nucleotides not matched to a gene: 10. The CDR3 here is CASSPGLAGGPGFF. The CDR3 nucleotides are TGTGCCAGCAGCCCCGGACTAGCGGGGGGTCCGGGGTTCTTC.

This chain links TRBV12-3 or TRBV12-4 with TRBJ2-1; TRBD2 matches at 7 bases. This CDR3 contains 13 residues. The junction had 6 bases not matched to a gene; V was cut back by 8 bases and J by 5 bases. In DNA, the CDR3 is TGTGCCAGCTCGGGGAGGGGAAACAATGAGCAGTTCTTC. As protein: CASSGRGNNEQFF.

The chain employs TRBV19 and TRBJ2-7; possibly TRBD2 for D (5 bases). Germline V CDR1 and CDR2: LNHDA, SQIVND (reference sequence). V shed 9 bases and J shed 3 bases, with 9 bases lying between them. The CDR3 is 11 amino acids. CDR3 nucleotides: TGTGCCAGCGGGATAGGCTACGAGCAGTACTTC. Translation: CASGIGYEQYF.

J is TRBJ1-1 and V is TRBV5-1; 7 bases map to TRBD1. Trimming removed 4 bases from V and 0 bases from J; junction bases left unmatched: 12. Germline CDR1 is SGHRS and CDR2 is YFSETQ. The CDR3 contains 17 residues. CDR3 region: CASSPDRDSRMNTEAFF. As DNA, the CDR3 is TGCGCCAGCAGCCCGGATAGGGACAGCAGAATGAACACTGAAGCTTTCTTT.

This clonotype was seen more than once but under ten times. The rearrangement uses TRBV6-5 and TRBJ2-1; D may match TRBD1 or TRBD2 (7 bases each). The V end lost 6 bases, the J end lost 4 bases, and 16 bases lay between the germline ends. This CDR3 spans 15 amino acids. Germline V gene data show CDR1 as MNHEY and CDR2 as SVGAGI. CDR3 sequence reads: CASRSSGGGYNEQFF. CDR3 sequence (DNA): TGTGCCAGCAGGTCTTCAGGGGGGGGGTACAATGAGCAGTTCTTC.